Below, 24 T cell receptor beta chains from the same sample are listed, as sequenced in a study of post-analysis software for immune sequencing data. Study-level points and caveats: Among 4 or 5 TRBV segments more frequent in patients than controls were TRBV5-6, TRBV5-1 and TRBV20-1.

The TCR beta cDNA libraries carried unique molecular identifiers. Via MiXCR, TCRdb re-called the PCR reads, giving one row per CDR3 protein. The profile shows approximately 180,000 distinct CDR3 sequences, 30% of them singletons. No cognate antigen is known for these TCRs. Sequenced input: blood. The receptor set was obtained from a girl aged 10 to 17 with multiple sclerosis.

This sequence joins TRBV5-1 and TRBJ1-1; the match to TRBD1 covers 8 bases. CDR1 is SGHRS and CDR2 is YFSETQ in the germline V gene. This CDR3 is built from 17 residues. Trimming cost V 0 bases and J 3 bases; bases outside gene matches: 10. CDR3 DNA sequence: TGCGCCAGCAGCTTGGATTTTATCAGGGGGCCTTACACTGAAGCTTTCTTT. Amino acids: CASSLDFIRGPYTEAFF.

This clonotype has at least ten counts. This sequence joins TRBV5-1 and TRBJ2-7; TRBD1 agrees at 8 bases. V lost 4 bases and J lost 2; bases outside the gene matches: 11. CDR1 and CDR2 (germline): SGHRS, YFSETQ. There are 16 residues in the CDR3. The CDR3 sequence is CASSPDLGTGPYEQYF. The CDR3 nucleotides are TGCGCCAGCAGCCCGGATCTGGGGACAGGTCCCTACGAGCAGTACTTC.

This clonotype was found many times. The chain joins TRBV9 to TRBJ2-3; D might be TRBD1 (6 bases). The CDR3 has 14 residues. Germline CDR1 is SGDLS and CDR2 is YYNGEE. Trimming removed 0 bases at V and 4 bases at J, with 9 bases between. CDR3 protein: CASSVVGAADTQYF. As DNA, the CDR3 is TGTGCCAGCAGCGTAGTGGGGGCGGCAGATACGCAGTATTTT. Combining the CDR3 with reference TRBV9 and TRBJ2-3 gives the whole variable domain DSGVTQTPKHLITATGQRVTLRCSPRSGDLSVYWYQQSLDQGLQFLIQYYNGEERAKGNILERFSAQQFPDLHSELNLSSLELGDSALYFCASSVVGAADTQYFGPGTRLTVL.

The chain combines TRBV2 with TRBJ2-5, with a possible D match to TRBD1 (6 bases). V lost 7 bases to trimming and J lost 4 bases, with 10 bases between them. In germline, CDR1 is SNHLY, CDR2 FYNNEI. The CDR3 is 12 amino acids. This CDR3 is CASILGGETQYF. The CDR3 DNA reads TGTGCCAGCATTCTAGGGGGAGAGACCCAGTACTTC. Complete variable domain (other parts from reference TRBV2 and TRBJ2-5): EPEVTQTPSHQVTQMGQEVILRCVPISNHLYFYWYRQILGQKVEFLVSFYNNEISEKSEIFDDQFSVERPDGSNFTLKIRSTKLEDSAMYFCASILGGETQYFGPGTRLLVL.

This clonotype has a count of ten or more. The rearrangement links TRBV28 to TRBJ2-3; D remains ambiguous. The V end was cut by 1 base, the J end by 3 bases, with 14 bases between. The CDR3 consists of 16 residues. Germline values: CDR1 MDHEN, CDR2 SYDVKM. The CDR3 here is CASSLLEVWDTDTQYF. The CDR3 region has the DNA TGTGCCAGCAGTTTATTAGAAGTTTGGGATACAGATACGCAGTATTTT.

Many counts were recorded for this clonotype. The chain uses TRBV9 and TRBJ2-7, with 7 bases lining up with TRBD2. The CDR3 is made up of 18 amino acids. CDR1 and CDR2 (germline): SGDLS, YYNGEE. V was pared by 2 bases and J by 2 bases, with 16 bases of the junction left unmatched. CDR3 in amino acids: CASSVSSSGTSRPYEQYF. The CDR3 DNA reads TGTGCCAGCAGCGTTTCATCTAGCGGAACCTCGCGACCCTACGAGCAGTACTTC.

This clonotype was recorded at least ten times. The chain employs TRBV4-2 and TRBJ1-2; the D is unclear. The CDR3 consists of 16 residues. V was pared by 4 bases and J by 2 bases, with 17 bases between. Germline V gives CDR1 LGHNA, CDR2 YNFKEQ. CDR3 coding DNA: TGTGCCAGCAGCCCCTTACGGACGGATCAGAACTATGGCTACACCTTC. It encodes CASSPLRTDQNYGYTF.

This clonotype was detected only a few times. The chain couples TRBV29-1 to TRBJ1-2, with D unclear. Trimming stripped 6 bases from V and 3 bases from J, with 11 bases between. The CDR3 spans 12 residues. CDR1 and CDR2 from the germline V gene are SQVTM and ANQGSEA. The CDR3 spells CSVTGRDYGYTF. DNA for the CDR3: TGCAGCGTGACTGGACGGGACTATGGCTACACCTTC.

The table lists this clonotype with many counts. The V call is TRBV7-9, the J call TRBJ2-7, with D perhaps being TRBD1 or TRBD2 (6 bases each). Germline CDR1 and CDR2: SEHNR and FQNEAQ (reference sequence). This CDR3 region has 13 residues. Deletions cut 4 bases from V and 6 bases from J, with 13 bases between. CDR3 nucleotides: TGTGCCAGCAGCTATAGGGGGGATCCCGAGCAGTACTTC. Encoded protein: CASSYRGDPEQYF.

A few counts support this clonotype. CDR3 residues: CASSLSAGADTEAFF. Here the CDR3 DNA reads TGTGCCAGCAGTTTATCTGCCGGGGCGGACACTGAAGCTTTCTTT. This chain connects TRBV27 to TRBJ1-1; possible D gene TRBD1, 5 bases. This CDR3 contains 15 residues. Per germline, CDR1 MNHEY and CDR2 SMNVEV (reference sequence). V lost 0 bases and J lost 3, with 11 bases in between.

The table lists this clonotype with a few counts. The genes are TRBV12-3 or TRBV12-4 and TRBJ1-2; TRBD1 agrees at 9 bases. With 2 bases clipped from V and 5 bases from J, the junction kept 9 bases outside the gene matches. The CDR3 spans 16 residues. The CDR3 DNA reads TGTGCCAGCAGTTTAAGGTTGGGACAGGGCGTTTATGGCTACACCTTC. Encoded protein: CASSLRLGQGVYGYTF.

There are a few counts of this clonotype. This sequence joins TRBV28 and TRBJ2-7; tentatively, D is TRBD2 (6 bases). With 6 bases removed from V and 1 base from J, the gap between germline ends came to 16 bases. The CDR3 is 15 residues long. Germline V gene data show CDR1 as MDHEN and CDR2 as SYDVKM. The CDR3 sequence: CASSPTHGGSYEQYF. CDR3 DNA sequence: TGTGCCAGCAGCCCGACCCACGGGGGTTCCTACGAGCAGTACTTC.

The chain combines TRBV14 with TRBJ2-1, with 10 bases matching TRBD2. This CDR3 region has 17 residues. With 0 bases clipped from V and 7 bases from J, the junction kept 9 bases outside the gene matches. Germline values: CDR1 SGHDN, CDR2 FVKESK. DNA of the CDR3: TGTGCCAGCAGCCAAGATCTGAATAGCGGGAGGAGGAATGAGCAGTTCTTC. Amino acids: CASSQDLNSGRRNEQFF.

V usage is TRBV7-2 and J usage is TRBJ2-1; 10 bases are shared with TRBD2. Looked up from germline, CDR1 is SGHTA and CDR2 is FQGNSA. This CDR3 has 16 amino acids. V trimming: 5 bases; J trimming: 7 bases; junction bases outside the gene matches: 11. CDR3: CASSVTLAGVENEQFF. CDR3 DNA: TGTGCCAGCAGCGTAACCCTAGCGGGAGTAGAGAATGAGCAGTTCTTC.

A few counts support this clonotype. The rearrangement joins TRBV28 to TRBJ1-4; 10 bases are shared with TRBD1. V shed 5 bases, J shed 5 bases, and the junction held 5 bases outside the gene matches. Looked up from germline, CDR1 is MDHEN and CDR2 is SYDVKM. This CDR3 has 15 amino acids. CDR3 nucleotide sequence: TGTGCCAGCAGTATTCTGGGACAGGGGAATGAAAAACTGTTTTTT. It translates to CASSILGQGNEKLFF.

This clonotype has at least ten counts. The V and J genes are TRBV7-8 and TRBJ2-5; 9 bases fit TRBD2. The V gene end was trimmed by 1 base and the J gene end by 5 bases; junction bases not matched to a gene: 11. This CDR3 contains 17 residues. The germline CDR1 and CDR2 sequences are SGHVS and FQNEAQ. CDR3 sequence (DNA): TGTGCCAGCAGCTTAGGAAGCGGGAGGTACCTGGGGGAGACCCAGTACTTC. Translating gives CASSLGSGRYLGETQYF.

As to this clonotype: This sequence may be a read error, since a much larger clone differs from it by one base. V and J are TRBV4-1 and TRBJ1-2; the D is unclear. The CDR3 sequence is 18 residues long. Per germline, CDR1 MGHRA and CDR2 YSYEKL. The CDR3 region has the DNA TGCGCCAGCAGCCAAGGTGGTGTAGGGTCTGGACCTAACTATAGCTACACCTTC. Its protein is CASSQGGVGSGPNYSYTF.

This clonotype showed up many times. V gene TRBV3-1 combines with J gene TRBJ2-6; perhaps TRBD2 as D (6 bases). CDR1 is LGHDT and CDR2 is YNNKEL in the germline V gene (reference sequence). This CDR3 is 15 amino acids long. Trimming pared 3 bases from V and 1 base from J, leaving 7 bases between. In nucleotides, the CDR3 is TGTGCCAGCAGCCACCTAGCGTCTGGGGCCAACGTCCTGACTTTC. It codes for CASSHLASGANVLTF.

About this clonotype: A much larger clone is a single base away; this may be a read error. The chain has TRBV12-3 or TRBV12-4 and TRBJ2-2; D remains ambiguous. CDR3 length: 11 residues. V was trimmed by 3 bases and J by 6 bases, leaving 2 bases between them. The CDR3 protein is CASSFAGELFF. In nucleotides, the CDR3 is TGTGCCAGCAGTTTTGCCGGGGAGCTGTTTTTT.

In the case of this clonotype: Since a much larger clone is just one base distant, this may be a read error. The chain employs TRBV28 and TRBJ2-3, with 11 bases that match TRBD1. Germline V gene sequence: CDR1 MDHEN, CDR2 SYDVKM. The CDR3 sequence is 16 residues long. The CDR3 nucleotides read TGTGCCAGCAGTCGGGACAGGGGGGGCATTGCAGATACGCGGTATTTT. Residues: CASSRDRGGIADTRYF.

A few counts support this clonotype. V usage is TRBV12-3 or TRBV12-4 and J usage is TRBJ1-4; D is unresolved. Trimming removed 7 bases at V and 5 bases at J, with 8 bases between. The CDR3 is 12 amino acids. CDR3: CASKLGNEKLFF. The CDR3 DNA sequence: TGTGCCAGCAAACTAGGGAATGAAAAACTGTTTTTT.

This chain connects TRBV10-3 to TRBJ2-2, with D maybe TRBD2 (5 bases). V was cut by 0 bases and J by 6 bases, with 11 bases left in between. This CDR3 has 15 residues. Germline V gene lookup returns CDR1 ENHRY and CDR2 SYGVKD. CDR3 loop: CAISESLGEPGELFF. The CDR3 coding sequence is TGTGCCATCAGTGAGTCGCTCGGGGAGCCCGGGGAGCTGTTTTTT.

As for this clonotype: A much larger clonotype is one base distant, so this may be a read error. This rearrangement joins TRBV28 to TRBJ2-5; TRBD1 matches at 7 bases. Trimming removed 10 bases from V and 2 bases from J; junction bases left unmatched: 7. Germline V lookup: CDR1 MDHEN, CDR2 SYDVKM. This CDR3 spans 13 amino acids. Written as DNA, the CDR3 is TGTGCCAACAAAAGGGGGCGGCAAGAGACCCAGTACTTC. This codes for CANKRGRQETQYF. Complete variable domain (other parts from reference TRBV28 and TRBJ2-5): DVKVTQSSRYLVKRTGEKVFLECVQDMDHENMFWYRQDPGLGLRLIYFSYDVKMKEKGDIPEGYSVSREKKERFSLILESASTNQTSMYLCANKRGRQETQYFGPGTRLLVL.

The sample holds a few counts of this clonotype. One end of the junction is discordant with germline, which a read error may explain. The gene calls are TRBV20-1 and TRBJ2-1, with 15 bases fitting TRBD2. The end of the DNA is better explained by TRBJ2-7, so the J call may be wrong. This CDR3 is 15 amino acids long. Germline V CDR1 and CDR2: DFQATT, SNEGSKA (reference sequence). This chain's CDR3 is CSARGLAGGYNEQYF. The CDR3 nucleotides are TGCAGTGCCAGAGGACTAGCGGGAGGGTACAATGAGCAGTACTTC.